This record concerns one TCR beta chain sequence. V lost 7 bases to trimming and J lost 1 base, with 14 bases between them. This CDR3 region has 15 residues. Germline assignment: CDR1 LNHDA and CDR2 SQIVND (reference sequence). The record originates from a study of blood T cell repertoires in COVID-19. About the research overall: Sites across the United States, Italy and Spain contributed samples from acute and convalescent COVID-19. The cDNA or gDNA used as material had been derived from T cells, B-cell-depleted T cells, or PBMCs.

Original processing notes: The authors estimated nucleated cell counts from reference gene primer amplification. Produced via immunoSEQ multiplex PCR; TCRdb's table is partial and in-frame only. V, J and clone size derive from that table, while D and trimming were established from the DNA sequence. The sample carries over 200,000 clones, roughly 84% recorded once. Sequencing was done on a sample of peripheral blood. This sequence originates from a man aged 40-49 years with active or convalescent COVID-19. This rearrangement joins TRBV19 to TRBJ1-5; D unclear. This CDR3 reads CASTPTGESNQPQHF. The CDR3 DNA reads TGTGCCAGTACCCCAACGGGTGAAAGCAATCAGCCCCAGCATTTT.